This entry describes one TCR beta chain. V shed 0 bases and J shed 0 bases, with 11 bases lying between them. The CDR3 has 16 residues. CDR1 and CDR2 (germline): LGHNT, FRNRAP. The sample belongs to a study of T cell responses to AZD1222 COVID-19 vaccine. Some clones are missing from TCRdb's copy, which holds only in-frame ones; the method was immunoSEQ multiplex PCR. The data hold around 89,000 clones, with around 90% observed a single time. This sequence originates from an adult in good health. This rearrangement joins TRBV12-5 to TRBJ1-2; TRBD1 is a possible D gene (5 bases). Sequencing was performed on peripheral blood, taken on day 0 of AZD1222 vaccination. CDR3 loop: CASGLVVGTANYGYTF. CDR3 nucleotides: TGTGCTAGTGGTTTGGTGGTAGGGACTGCTAACTATGGCTACACCTTC.